The sequence of this T cell receptor (beta chain) was determined in a study of control samples from healthy donors and cancer patients. This clone was seen more than once but under ten times. Clones were sequenced by immunoSEQ multiplex PCR, and TCRdb holds only the in-frame ones, with some missing. The sample has 120,000 or so clones, more than 75% seen once. The V gene's germline CDR1 is WSHSY and CDR2 SAAADI. CDR3 size: 17 residues. Trimming cost V 4 bases and J 0 bases; bases outside gene matches: 7. The receptor was isolated from a man aged 25-45 years in good health. Input material: blood. V usage is TRBV10-2 and J usage is TRBJ2-1; 9 nucleotides agree with TRBD1. In nucleotides, the CDR3 is TGCGCCAGCAGTGTCGGAGGACAGGGGAGCTCCTACAATGAGCAGTTCTTC. Translating it yields CASSVGGQGSSYNEQFF.